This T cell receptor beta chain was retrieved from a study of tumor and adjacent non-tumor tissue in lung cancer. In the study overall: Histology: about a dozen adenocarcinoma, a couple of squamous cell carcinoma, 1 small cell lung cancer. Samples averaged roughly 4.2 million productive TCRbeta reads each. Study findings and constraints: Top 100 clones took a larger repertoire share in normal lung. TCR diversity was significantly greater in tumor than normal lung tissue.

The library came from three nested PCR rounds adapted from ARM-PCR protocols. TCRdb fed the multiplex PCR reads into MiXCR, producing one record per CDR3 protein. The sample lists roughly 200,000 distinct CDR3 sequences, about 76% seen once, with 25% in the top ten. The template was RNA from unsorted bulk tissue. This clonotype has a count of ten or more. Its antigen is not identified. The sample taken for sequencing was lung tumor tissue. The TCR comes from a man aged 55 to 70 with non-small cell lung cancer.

CDR3: CASSLLDYYEQYF. The CDR3 DNA is TGTGCCAGCAGCTTGCTCGACTACTACGAGCAGTACTTC. This chain uses TRBV5-6 with TRBJ2-7, with D maybe TRBD2 (5 bases). This CDR3 is 13 amino acids long. The V gene's germline CDR1 is SGHDT and CDR2 YYEEEE. The V and J ends lost 1 base and 3 bases respectively, with 8 bases between them.